This T cell receptor (beta chain) appears in the sequencing data of a study of shared clonotypes between healthy human individuals. Study results and limitations: Shared clonotypes: approximately 4.5% naive CD4, around 3.7% naive CD8, about 2.2% memory CD4, under 0.5% memory CD8.

J gave up 9 bases and V 7 bases, and 8 bases lay outside the gene matches. The CDR3 covers 11 residues. Germline-derived CDR1 and CDR2 are GTSNPN and SVGIG (reference sequence). TCRdb keeps only in-frame clones here, not all; method: immunoSEQ multiplex PCR. Here the sample spans about 1,500,000 clones, roughly 95% being singletons. As regards this clone: Its matching antigen is unknown.

The TCR comes from a young man in good health. The material sequenced was naive CD4+ T cells sorted from blood. Subset meaning: CD45RA+ positively selected. The gene calls are TRBV30 and TRBJ1-1; 7 bases are shared with TRBD1. CDR3 sequence reads: CASFRGQKAFF. The CDR3 nucleotides read TGTGCCTCATTCCGGGGACAGAAAGCTTTCTTT.